This record looks at one T cell receptor beta chain sequence and its context. Its antigen is currently unknown. The sample is drawn from a study of siplizumab effects on memory and regulatory T cells. Study-level findings and limits: Siplizumab caused a significant drop in alloreactive sequences traceable to unstimulated CD4+ memory cells. Sequences below about 10^-5 frequency were poorly captured, limiting mapping of alloreactive clones.

The method was immunoSEQ multiplex PCR; TCRdb's version includes in-frame clones alone and lacks a portion of them. The top ten hold roughly 5% of the sample, which has over 65,000 clones, around 93% seen once. The CDR3 has 15 residues. Germline V lookup: CDR1 SGHTA, CDR2 FQGTGA. Trimming removed 0 bases at V and 2 bases at J, with 10 bases between. This receptor was obtained from a human donor in good health. Sequencing was performed on CD8+ T cells sorted from blood. This rearrangement joins TRBV7-3 to TRBJ1-1; the D gene is possibly TRBD1 (5 bases). The CDR3 protein is CASSLTGGSNTEAFF. The CDR3 DNA reads as TGTGCCAGCAGCTTAACCGGGGGTTCTAACACTGAAGCTTTCTTT. Using reference TRBV7-3 and TRBJ1-1 for the parts outside the CDR3, the full variable domain is GAGVSQTPSNKVTEKGKYVELRCDPISGHTALYWYRQSLGQGPEFLIYFQGTGAADDSGLPNDRFFAVRPEGSVSTLKIQRTERGDSAVYLCASSLTGGSNTEAFFGQGTRLTVV.